The 5 T cell receptor beta chains below all came from one sample that was sequenced in a study of T cell responses to AZD1222 COVID-19 vaccine. Repertoires were generated with immunoSEQ multiplex PCR, while TCRdb's copy carries only in-frame clones and drops some. The table records about 110,000 clones, approximately 88% of them present only once. This specimen was peripheral blood, taken on day 0 of MenACWY control vaccination. All receptors derive from an adult in good health.

The V and J genes are TRBV27 and TRBJ2-1; TRBD2 aligns across 14 bases. In germline, CDR1 is MNHEY, CDR2 SMNVEV (reference sequence). The CDR3 is 15 amino acids. V dropped 2 bases and J dropped 7; count of bases not matched to a gene: 1. The CDR3, as DNA: TGTGCCAGCAGTTTAGGGACTAGCGGGAGTAATGAGCAGTTCTTC. Amino acid sequence: CASSLGTSGSNEQFF.

This rearrangement joins TRBV11-2 to TRBJ1-6; D is ambiguous. The CDR3 totals 14 residues. The V gene's germline CDR1 is SGHAT and CDR2 FQNNGV. Trimming stripped 1 base from V and 5 bases from J, with 6 bases between. As DNA, the CDR3 is TGTGCCAGCAGCTTAGTGGGGAATAATTCACCCCTCCACTTT. Its translation is CASSLVGNNSPLHF.

The rearrangement links TRBV3-1 (or the pseudogene TRBV3-2) to TRBJ2-7; 9 nucleotides match TRBD2. The CDR3 contains 16 residues. CDR1 is LGHDT and CDR2 is YNNKEL in the germline V gene (reference sequence). V lost 1 base and J lost 1; bases outside the gene matches: 5. This CDR3 reads CASSQVYSGGSYEQYF. The DNA of the CDR3 is TGTGCCAGCAGCCAAGTGTATAGCGGGGGTTCCTACGAGCAGTACTTC.

The chain employs TRBV6-5 and TRBJ2-7; TRBD2 agrees at 10 bases. The CDR3 has 15 amino acids. V was clipped by 2 bases and J by 7 bases; unmatched bases: 8. The V gene's germline CDR1 is MNHEY and CDR2 SVGAGI. CDR3 region: CASSYPSSGRGEQYF. CDR3 DNA: TGTGCCAGCAGTTACCCATCTAGCGGGAGAGGGGAGCAGTACTTC.

The genes are TRBV19 and TRBJ2-7; D is possibly TRBD1 or TRBD2 (6 bases each). The length of the CDR3 is 16 residues. CDR1 LNHDA and CDR2 SQIVND come from the germline V gene (reference sequence). V was cut by 3 bases and J by 2 bases, with 17 bases left in between. This chain's CDR3 is CASSIDGSRGPYEQYF. The DNA of the CDR3 is TGTGCCAGTAGTATCGACGGGTCCCGGGGGCCCTACGAGCAGTACTTC.